Each of the 10 T cell receptor beta chains below was sequenced from the same sample in a study of shared clonotypes between healthy human individuals. This table comes from immunoSEQ multiplex PCR, and its TCRdb copy is limited to in-frame clones, with some not included. Of around 1.5 million clones in the sample, nearly 99% were seen once. Sample: naive CD4+ T cells sorted from blood. Subset of the sample: CD45RA+ positively selected. The receptors derive from a young man in good health.

CDR3 in amino acids: CASSYSGTENTGELFF. DNA of the CDR3: TGCGCCAGCAGCTACTCCGGGACAGAGAACACCGGGGAGCTGTTTTTT. This chain links TRBV5-1 with TRBJ2-2; 7 bases match TRBD1. Germline V gives CDR1 SGHRS, CDR2 YFSETQ. With V trimmed by 3 bases and J by 1 base, 6 bases remained unmatched. This CDR3 region has 16 residues.

The rearrangement joins TRBV7-9 to TRBJ1-4; possible D gene TRBD1, 5 bases. This CDR3 contains 14 residues. Deletions cut 3 bases from V and 4 bases from J, with 9 bases between. Germline V gene sequence: CDR1 SEHNR, CDR2 FQNEAQ (reference sequence). This CDR3 reads CASSFEGLNEKLFF. The CDR3 DNA is TGTGCCAGCAGCTTTGAGGGGCTTAATGAAAAACTGTTTTTT. Complete variable domain (other parts from reference TRBV7-9 and TRBJ1-4): DTGVSQNPRHKITKRGQNVTFRCDPISEHNRLYWYRQTLGQGPEFLTYFQNEAQLEKSRLLSDRFSAERPKGSFSTLEIQRTEQGDSAMYLCASSFEGLNEKLFFGSGTQLSVL.

The chain carries TRBV28 and TRBJ2-1; TRBD2 agrees at 8 bases. Per the germline V gene, CDR1 is MDHEN and CDR2 is SYDVKM. The ends lost 3 bases at V and 8 bases at J; junction bases unmatched: 3. The CDR3 covers 13 residues. The CDR3 loop reads CASSLGREDEQFF. CDR3 sequence (DNA): TGTGCCAGCAGTTTGGGGCGGGAGGATGAGCAGTTCTTC. The entire variable domain, with the rest obtained from reference TRBV28 and TRBJ2-1, is as follows: DVKVTQSSRYLVKRTGEKVFLECVQDMDHENMFWYRQDPGLGLRLIYFSYDVKMKEKGDIPEGYSVSREKKERFSLILESASTNQTSMYLCASSLGREDEQFFGPGTRLTVL.

The chain recombines TRBV10-1 with TRBJ2-3; a weak D match, TRBD2 (6 bases). V gave up 8 bases and J gave up 0 bases, with 15 bases separating them. The CDR3 runs 15 residues. Germline V gives CDR1 WNHNN, CDR2 SYGVQD (reference sequence). CDR3 sequence (DNA): TGCGCCAGCTCCGGAGGGACGGCTAGCACAGATACGCAGTATTTT. It codes for CASSGGTASTDTQYF.

This sequence joins TRBV4-3 and TRBJ2-1, with D perhaps matching TRBD2 (5 bases). Germline V gene lookup returns CDR1 LGHNA and CDR2 YSLEER. With 4 bases removed from V and 0 bases from J, the gap between germline ends came to 16 bases. The CDR3 is made up of 17 amino acids. The CDR3 spells CASSPFSSTSSYNEQFF. In nucleotides, the CDR3 is TGCGCCAGCAGCCCCTTCTCTAGCACTAGCTCCTACAATGAGCAGTTCTTC.

This clone was detected once. The chain employs TRBV28 and TRBJ1-2; TRBD1 is a possible D gene (5 bases). From germline, CDR1 is MDHEN and CDR2 SYDVKM. The V gene lost 3 bases and the J gene lost 0 bases, with 11 bases spanning the gap. The CDR3 is 15 residues long. This CDR3 is CASSFWGRANYGYTF. The CDR3, as DNA: TGTGCCAGCAGTTTTTGGGGACGGGCTAACTATGGCTACACCTTC.

The V and J genes are TRBV19 and TRBJ1-1, with a possible D match to TRBD1 (6 bases). Trimming took 3 bases from V and 0 from J, leaving 11 bases between them. Germline V gene lookup returns CDR1 LNHDA and CDR2 SQIVND (reference sequence). The CDR3 runs to 15 residues. CDR3 sequence reads: CASSIGRTVNTEAFF. In DNA, the CDR3 is TGTGCCAGTAGTATTGGGAGGACAGTGAACACTGAAGCTTTCTTT.

This CDR3 is CASSPGTMETQYF. CDR3 DNA: TGTGCCAGCAGCCCCGGGACAATGGAGACCCAGTACTTC. This chain links TRBV7-3 with TRBJ2-5; weak D call: TRBD1 (6 bases). The CDR3 sequence is 13 residues long. Trimming removed 5 bases at V and 5 bases at J, with 12 bases between. The germline V gene has CDR1 SGHTA and CDR2 FQGTGA.

The chain has TRBV9 and TRBJ1-4; no clear D gene. V was cut by 3 bases and J by 7 bases, with 13 bases left in between. Germline V CDR1 and CDR2: SGDLS, YYNGEE. The CDR3 is 14 residues long. The CDR3, as DNA: TGTGCCAGCAGCGGCCGGCCCCGAAGTGAAAAACTGTTTTTT. This encodes CASSGRPRSEKLFF.

The genes are TRBV2 and TRBJ2-1; 10 bases match TRBD1. V gave up 10 bases and J gave up 4 bases; unmatched junction bases: 4. The CDR3 is 13 residues long. In germline, CDR1 is SNHLY, CDR2 FYNNEI. The CDR3 DNA reads as TGTGCCACCCGGGACAGGGGATACAATGAGCAGTTCTTC. Amino acid sequence: CATRDRGYNEQFF.